Shown below are 21 T cell receptor beta chains from a single sample sequenced in a study of blood T cell repertoires in COVID-19. Measured with immunoSEQ multiplex PCR; TCRdb has only the in-frame clones, and not every one. Of roughly 35,000 clones listed, about 84% were seen once; the top ten hold about 31%. Sample: peripheral blood. These receptors came from a man older than 75 with active or convalescent COVID-19.

The chain couples TRBV7-9 to TRBJ2-3; 10 bases align to TRBD1. V dropped 5 bases and J dropped 5; count of bases not matched to a gene: 4. The CDR3 contains 14 residues. Germline-derived CDR1 and CDR2 are SEHNR and FQNEAQ (reference sequence). CDR3: CASSPGQGVDTQYF. In nucleotides, the CDR3 is TGTGCCAGCAGCCCCGGACAGGGGGTAGATACGCAGTATTTT.

The V gene is TRBV6-5, the J gene TRBJ1-1, with unresolved D. V lost 6 bases and J 0 bases, leaving 5 bases between the germline ends. This CDR3 is built from 12 residues. Germline values: CDR1 MNHEY, CDR2 SVGAGI. CDR3 DNA: TGTGCCAGCAGCCAGATGAACACTGAAGCTTTCTTT. It codes for CASSQMNTEAFF.

This clone came up once. The rearrangement uses TRBV5-1 and TRBJ1-5; possible D gene TRBD1, 5 bases. The V end was cut by 2 bases, the J end by 14 bases, with 23 bases between. Looked up from germline, CDR1 is SGHRS and CDR2 is YFSETQ. The length of the CDR3 is 15 residues. CDR3: CASSLGLRQPLVEHF. For the CDR3, the DNA is TGCGCCAGCAGCTTAGGTTTGAGACAGCCCTTAGTAGAGCATTTT.

The V and J genes are TRBV7-8 and TRBJ1-2; no definite D call. The CDR3 loop spans 15 amino acids. Germline V gene lookup returns CDR1 SGHVS and CDR2 FQNEAQ. Trimming cost V 0 bases and J 0 bases, with 8 bases left between them. CDR3 region: CASSLARGTNYGYTF. The CDR3 DNA reads as TGTGCCAGCAGCTTAGCGCGCGGCACTAACTATGGCTACACCTTC.

The chain employs TRBV18 and TRBJ2-6, with D possibly matching TRBD2 (5 bases). CDR1 and CDR2 from the germline V gene are KGHSH and LQKENI. The CDR3 is made up of 14 amino acids. V was shortened by 5 bases and J by 4 bases, with 9 bases between the two germline ends. Written as DNA, the CDR3 is TGTGCCAGCTCAGGGAGCGCGGGGGCCAACGTCCTGACTTTC. It codes for CASSGSAGANVLTF.

This sequence joins TRBV6-5 and TRBJ1-1; 7 bases line up with TRBD1. This CDR3 comprises 15 residues. Germline trimming cut 6 bases from V and 2 bases from J; bases unmatched to any gene: 9. Germline V gene lookup returns CDR1 MNHEY and CDR2 SVGAGI. CDR3 in amino acids: CASRRDSLGNTEAFF. For the CDR3, the DNA is TGTGCCAGCAGGAGGGACAGCCTGGGAAACACTGAAGCTTTCTTT.

The J gene is TRBJ1-2, the V gene TRBV19; 9 bases are a match to TRBD1. After removal of 2 bases from V and 8 bases from J, the junction contained 6 bases not matched to a gene. Germline V CDR1 and CDR2: LNHDA, SQIVND (reference sequence). The CDR3 is made up of 14 amino acids. Here the CDR3 DNA reads TGTGCCAGTAGTATAAGGGGACAGGGAAGAGGCTACACCTTC. As protein: CASSIRGQGRGYTF.

J is TRBJ2-3 and V is TRBV5-4, with 7 nucleotides matching TRBD2. Germline-derived CDR1 and CDR2 are SGHNT and YYREEE (reference sequence). The CDR3 consists of 15 residues. With V trimmed by 4 bases and J by 0 bases, 5 bases remained unmatched. The CDR3 nucleotides read TGTGCCAGCAGCCCGAGCGGGACTAGCACAGATACGCAGTATTTT. It encodes CASSPSGTSTDTQYF.

This chain links TRBV20-1 with TRBJ1-6; D is possibly TRBD1 (5 bases). Germline loops: CDR1 DFQATT, CDR2 SNEGSKA (reference sequence). Trimming took 5 bases from V and 14 from J, leaving 13 bases between them. The CDR3 loop spans 11 amino acids. Written as DNA, the CDR3 is TGCAGTGCTGGGAGGGGCCATGCCCTCCACTTT. This encodes CSAGRGHALHF.

This clone was counted a few times. The chain uses TRBV24-1 and TRBJ1-1; 8 bases agree with TRBD1. V lost 9 bases and J lost 5; bases outside the gene matches: 4. The CDR3 consists of 12 residues. Looked up from germline, CDR1 is KGHDR and CDR2 is SFDVKD. The CDR3 nucleotides read TGTGCCACCCCAACAGGGGGAACTGAAGCTTTCTTT. Its translation: CATPTGGTEAFF.

The rearrangement links TRBV7-9 to TRBJ2-3; perhaps TRBD2 as D (6 bases). This CDR3 is built from 11 residues. The V gene lost 7 bases and the J gene lost 4 bases, with 6 bases spanning the gap. Germline assignment: CDR1 SEHNR and CDR2 FQNEAQ (reference sequence). In DNA form, the CDR3 reads TGTGCCAGCACTAGCGCAGATACGCAGTATTTT. It is translated as CASTSADTQYF.

The CDR3 sequence: CASSLTGTGDYEQYF. The CDR3 DNA follows: TGTGCCAGCAGTCTGACCGGGACAGGGGACTACGAGCAGTACTTC. The rearrangement links TRBV6-2 or TRBV6-3 to TRBJ2-7; 10 positions agree with TRBD1. Germline values: CDR1 MNHEY, CDR2 SVGEGT. The CDR3 totals 15 residues. The junction had 7 bases not matched to a gene; V was cut back by 5 bases and J by 3 bases.

This clone occurred once. The chain couples TRBV11-2 to TRBJ2-3; D possibly corresponds to TRBD1 (5 bases). Looked up from germline, CDR1 is SGHAT and CDR2 is FQNNGV. V lost 5 bases and J lost 8, with 20 bases in between. The CDR3 has 15 amino acids. The CDR3 protein is CASSPSTAPGGTQYF. In DNA form, the CDR3 reads TGTGCCAGCAGCCCCTCGACAGCCCCGGGTGGTACGCAGTATTTT.

V usage is TRBV7-6 and J usage is TRBJ2-3, with 8 bases fitting TRBD2. Germline CDR1 SGHVS, CDR2 FNYEAQ. This CDR3 is built from 15 residues. Trimming cost V 2 bases and J 3 bases; bases outside gene matches: 4. The CDR3 spells CASSLRGLGTDTQYF. Written as DNA, the CDR3 is TGTGCCAGCAGCTTAAGGGGACTAGGAACAGATACGCAGTATTTT.

This rearrangement joins TRBV19 to TRBJ1-2, with 8 positions matching TRBD1. Germline V gene lookup returns CDR1 LNHDA and CDR2 SQIVND (reference sequence). The CDR3 consists of 11 residues. V was pared by 10 bases and J by 8 bases, with 6 bases of the junction left unmatched. CDR3 DNA: TGTGCCACCGGACAGGGTCAAGGCTACACCTTC. Encoded protein: CATGQGQGYTF.

This chain links TRBV6-6 with TRBJ2-1, with TRBD2 matching over 7 bases. The V gene's germline CDR1 is MNHNY and CDR2 SVGAGI (reference sequence). V trimming: 6 bases; J trimming: 3 bases; junction bases outside the gene matches: 11. The CDR3 sequence is 16 residues long. CDR3 amino acids: CASRDEAGDYYNEQFF. In DNA form, the CDR3 reads TGTGCCAGCAGGGACGAGGCGGGAGATTACTACAATGAGCAGTTCTTC.

This chain uses TRBV3-1 (or the pseudogene TRBV3-2) with TRBJ1-4; 7 bases align to TRBD1. V was pared by 3 bases and J by 6 bases, with 7 bases of the junction left unmatched. CDR1 and CDR2 from the germline V gene are LGHDT and YNNKEL (reference sequence). This CDR3 comprises 15 residues. The DNA of the CDR3 is TGTGCCAGCAGCCATCAGACAGGGTTTTATGAAAAACTGTTTTTT. Amino acid sequence: CASSHQTGFYEKLFF.

The sample holds one count of this clone. The rearrangement links TRBV3-1 (or the pseudogene TRBV3-2) to TRBJ2-3, with D perhaps TRBD1 (5 bases). V was trimmed by 5 bases and J by 4 bases, leaving 13 bases between them. In germline, CDR1 is LGHDT, CDR2 YNNKEL (reference sequence). This CDR3 contains 14 residues. The chain's CDR3 is CASSVRQGSDTQYF. The DNA of the CDR3 is TGTGCCAGCAGCGTCCGCCAGGGTTCAGATACGCAGTATTTT.

V gene TRBV7-9 combines with J gene TRBJ2-3; 8 nucleotides match TRBD2. Germline loops: CDR1 SEHNR, CDR2 FQNEAQ (reference sequence). V dropped 0 bases and J dropped 1; count of bases not matched to a gene: 3. The CDR3 is made up of 16 amino acids. The CDR3 sequence: CASSLARREGTDTQYF. As DNA, the CDR3 is TGTGCCAGCAGCTTAGCGCGGCGGGAGGGCACAGATACGCAGTATTTT.

The table lists this clone with a few counts. The rearrangement links TRBV11-3 to TRBJ2-3, with 9 bases that match TRBD1. J was trimmed by 2 bases and V by 3 bases; bases with no gene match: 9. Germline V gives CDR1 SGHNT, CDR2 YENEEA. The CDR3 consists of 17 residues. The DNA for the CDR3 is TGTGCCAGCAGCTTCGAACAGGGGGCCTATTACACAGATACGCAGTATTTT. Translated, it gives CASSFEQGAYYTDTQYF.

The chain uses TRBV29-1 and TRBJ1-1; perhaps TRBD1 as D (5 bases). The germline gives CDR1 SQVTM, CDR2 ANQGSEA. V dropped 4 bases and J dropped 4 bases, with 10 bases sitting between them. The CDR3 spans 12 residues. The CDR3 region has the DNA TGCAGCGTTGCGGGGGGAAGCACTGAAGCTTTCTTT. This sequence encodes CSVAGGSTEAFF. Based on the CDR3 plus reference TRBV29-1 and TRBJ1-1, the full variable domain is SAVISQKPSRDICQRGTSLTIQCQVDSQVTMMFWYRQQPGQSLTLIATANQGSEATYESGFVIDKFPISRPNLTFSTLTVSNMSPEDSSIYLCSVAGGSTEAFFGQGTRLTVV.